These 25 T cell receptor beta chains were all obtained from the same sample, sequenced in a study of OX40 agonist ivuxolimab in advanced cancers. Profiled with immunoSEQ multiplex PCR; TCRdb holds only in-frame clones, not every one. This sample has about 73,000 clones, with approximately 85% found just once. The sample here was CD4+ or CD8+ T cells sorted from blood, taken in a trial of the OX40 agonist ivuxolimab. The receptor source for this set is an adult with an advanced solid tumor such as melanoma, head and neck, liver or kidney cancer.

The V and J genes are TRBV30 and TRBJ2-7; D not resolved. The CDR3 is made up of 14 amino acids. CDR1 and CDR2 from the germline V gene are GTSNPN and SVGIG (reference sequence). Deletions cut 2 bases from V and 2 bases from J, with 13 bases between. CDR3 loop: CAWSTPTSPYEQYF. CDR3 DNA: TGTGCCTGGAGTACCCCGACCTCCCCCTACGAGCAGTACTTC. The whole variable domain, filled in from reference TRBV30 and TRBJ2-7, reads SQTIHQWPATLVQPVGSPLSLECTVEGTSNPNLYWYRQAAGRGLQLLFYSVGIGQISSEVPQNLSASRPQDRQFILSSKKLLLSDSGFYLCAWSTPTSPYEQYFGPGTRLTVT.

The V call is TRBV9, the J call TRBJ2-1, with no clear D. The CDR3 covers 13 residues. Germline values: CDR1 SGDLS, CDR2 YYNGEE. Trimming left V 0 bases short and J 4 bases short, with 5 bases between. Written as DNA, the CDR3 is TGTGCCAGCAGCGTAGGGATTTACAATGAGCAGTTCTTC. Amino acids: CASSVGIYNEQFF.

The J gene is TRBJ2-3, the V gene TRBV2; D call uncertain. The CDR3 runs 12 residues. Germline V gene lookup returns CDR1 SNHLY and CDR2 FYNNEI. V dropped 0 bases and J dropped 5 bases, with 3 bases sitting between them. The CDR3 DNA is TGTGCCAGCAGTGAAGCAGGAGATACGCAGTATTTT. This codes for CASSEAGDTQYF.

The chain couples TRBV9 to TRBJ2-2; tentatively, D is TRBD1 (6 bases). From germline, CDR1 is SGDLS and CDR2 YYNGEE. The CDR3 runs 14 residues. V was clipped by 4 bases and J by 6 bases, with 13 bases between them. The CDR3 sequence: CASSTTGLAGELFF. The CDR3 bases are TGTGCCAGCAGCACCACAGGGTTGGCCGGGGAGCTGTTTTTT.

The chain joins TRBV6-5 to TRBJ1-5; 8 positions agree with TRBD1. The CDR3 covers 15 residues. Germline CDR1 is MNHEY and CDR2 is SVGAGI. V dropped 2 bases and J dropped 7; count of bases not matched to a gene: 7. CDR3 residues: CASSYHQGAGQPQHF. The DNA of the CDR3 is TGTGCCAGCAGTTACCACCAGGGGGCTGGGCAGCCCCAGCATTTT.

This clone occurred a few times. The chain carries TRBV7-9 and TRBJ1-3; no clear D. CDR3 length: 17 residues. V dropped 1 base and J dropped 4 bases, with 17 bases sitting between them. Germline V lookup: CDR1 SEHNR, CDR2 FQNEAQ (reference sequence). CDR3 sequence: CASSLEGGSLVGNTIYF. CDR3 sequence (DNA): TGTGCCAGCAGCTTAGAGGGAGGTTCGTTGGTGGGAAACACCATATATTTT.

The gene calls are TRBV18 and TRBJ2-2; tentative D call: TRBD1 (6 bases). Germline CDR1 is KGHSH and CDR2 is LQKENI. This CDR3 region has 16 residues. Trimming shortened V by 5 bases and J by 1 base, and 14 bases separated the two germline ends. CDR3 sequence (DNA): TGTGCCAGCTCAGCCCAACCGGGACAGAACACCGGGGAGCTGTTTTTT. This sequence encodes CASSAQPGQNTGELFF.

The CDR3 bases are TGTGCCTGGAGTGGGGACAGGGGGGATACGCAGTATTTT. It yields the protein CAWSGDRGDTQYF. V gene TRBV30 combines with J gene TRBJ2-3; 11 bases line up with TRBD1. V lost 1 base, J lost 6 bases, and 0 bases stayed unmatched. Germline V gene lookup returns CDR1 GTSNPN and CDR2 SVGIG (reference sequence). The CDR3 has 13 residues.

This rearrangement joins TRBV14 to TRBJ2-3; 8 bases agree with TRBD2. J lost 5 bases, V lost 1 base, and 5 bases had no gene match. This CDR3 region has 15 residues. Germline lookup yields CDR1 SGHDN and CDR2 FVKESK. DNA of the CDR3: TGTGCCAGCAGCCAAGTTGCGGGGGGCCAAGATACGCAGTATTTT. Translated: CASSQVAGGQDTQYF.

The rearrangement links TRBV29-1 to TRBJ2-7; D is perhaps TRBD1 (5 bases). Germline V gives CDR1 SQVTM, CDR2 ANQGSEA. The CDR3 extends over 12 amino acids. Between the trimmed V and J ends, which lost 7 bases and 2 bases, there was a span of 12 bases. The CDR3 spells CSAQQDTYEQYF. In DNA, the CDR3 is TGCAGCGCTCAACAGGATACCTACGAGCAGTACTTC.

This chain uses TRBV7-6 with TRBJ1-4; D may be TRBD1 (5 bases). Trimming left V 5 bases short and J 0 bases short, with 16 bases between. Germline CDR1 is SGHVS and CDR2 is FNYEAQ. The CDR3 runs to 17 residues. CDR3 sequence: CASSHPLRGATNEKLFF. As DNA, the CDR3 is TGTGCCAGCAGCCATCCCCTTCGGGGGGCAACTAATGAAAAACTGTTTTTT.

V usage is TRBV11-2 and J usage is TRBJ2-5, with 13 bases identical to TRBD2. Germline CDR1 is SGHAT and CDR2 is FQNNGV. After removal of 5 bases from V and 2 bases from J, the junction contained 2 bases not matched to a gene. CDR3 size: 15 residues. The CDR3 loop reads CASSRGLAGQETQYF. For the CDR3, the DNA is TGTGCCAGCAGCAGGGGACTAGCGGGACAAGAGACCCAGTACTTC.

J is TRBJ2-3 and V is TRBV7-2; the D call may be TRBD1 or TRBD2 (5 bases each). The CDR3 length is 15 residues. CDR1 is SGHTA, CDR2 FQGNSA, per germline. Deletions cut 1 base from V and 1 base from J, with 9 bases between. In DNA form, the CDR3 reads TGTGCCAGCAGCTTAGTTGTGGGGGGCACAGATACGCAGTATTTT. It specifies CASSLVVGGTDTQYF. The full variable domain, with the rest looked up from reference TRBV7-2 and TRBJ2-3, is GAGVSQSPSNKVTEKGKDVELRCDPISGHTALYWYRQSLGQGLEFLIYFQGNSAPDKSGLPSDRFSAERTGGSVSTLTIQRTQQEDSAVYLCASSLVVGGTDTQYFGPGTRLTVL.

This clone was seen a few times. The chain employs TRBV9 and TRBJ2-2, with D tentatively TRBD1 (6 bases). Germline-derived CDR1 and CDR2 are SGDLS and YYNGEE. This CDR3 spans 13 amino acids. Trimming took 4 bases from V and 7 from J, leaving 11 bases between them. The CDR3 bases are TGTGCCAGCAGCTACAGGGATGGCGGGGAGCTGTTTTTT. Translation gives CASSYRDGGELFF.

This rearrangement joins TRBV7-2 to TRBJ1-5; D possibly corresponds to TRBD1 (5 bases). CDR1 and CDR2 (germline): SGHTA, FQGNSA. The V end lost 1 base, the J end lost 1 base, and 11 bases lay between the germline ends. The CDR3 totals 16 residues. The CDR3 region has the DNA TGTGCCAGCAGCTTAGGGGCAGGGCTGAGCAATCAGCCCCAGCATTTT. Translated, it gives CASSLGAGLSNQPQHF.

This clone was seen just once. V is TRBV18 and J is TRBJ2-2; weak D call: TRBD1 (6 bases). Trimming shortened V by 2 bases and J by 3 bases, and 10 bases separated the two germline ends. The CDR3 is 15 amino acids. Germline V CDR1 and CDR2: KGHSH, LQKENI. The CDR3 DNA reads as TGTGCCAGCTCACCAAGGACAGAGTACACCGGGGAGCTGTTTTTT. It codes for CASSPRTEYTGELFF. Filled out from reference TRBV18 and TRBJ2-2, the complete variable domain reads NAGVMQNPRHLVRRRGQEARLRCSPMKGHSHVYWYRQLPEEGLKFMVYLQKENIIDESGMPKERFSAEFPKEGPSILRIQQVVRGDSAAYFCASSPRTEYTGELFFGEGSRLTVL.

This chain links TRBV6-1 with TRBJ1-4; no clear D. The CDR3 is 14 residues long. Germline V gene lookup returns CDR1 MNHNS and CDR2 SASEGT. Trimming cost V 2 bases and J 8 bases, with 12 bases left between them. The CDR3 bases are TGTGCCAGCAGTGAACGGGGATTGGGGGAAAAACTGTTTTTT. This encodes CASSERGLGEKLFF.

V usage is TRBV21-1 and J usage is TRBJ2-5; the table's D call of TRBD2 was not tested on the DNA. The tail of the sequence fits TRBJ2-7 better, so the J call may be wrong. TRBV21-1 represents a pseudogene. CDR3 size: 15 residues. The CDR3 spells CASSKSCGRYYEQYF. CDR3 nucleotides: TGTGCCAGCAGCAAATCCTGCGGCCGCTACTACGAGCAGTACTTC.

V is TRBV7-3 and J is TRBJ2-3, with 9 nucleotides matching TRBD2. In germline, CDR1 is SGHTA, CDR2 FQGTGA. The CDR3 sequence is 15 residues long. V was clipped by 1 base and J by 4 bases; unmatched bases: 3. The chain's CDR3 is CASSLNSGGSDTQYF. CDR3 nucleotide sequence: TGTGCCAGCAGCTTAAATAGCGGGGGCTCAGATACGCAGTATTTT.

V and J are TRBV6-5 and TRBJ1-5; D remains ambiguous. Germline V gives CDR1 MNHEY, CDR2 SVGAGI. The CDR3 contains 13 residues. The V end was cut by 5 bases, the J end by 6 bases, with 11 bases between. The CDR3 here is CASSGDWGQPQHF. The CDR3 DNA is TGTGCCAGCAGTGGAGATTGGGGTCAGCCCCAGCATTTT.

The J gene is TRBJ1-1, the V gene TRBV7-9; D gene uncertain. Between the trimmed V and J ends, which lost 1 base and 7 bases, there was a span of 10 bases. The germline gives CDR1 SEHNR, CDR2 FQNEAQ (reference sequence). CDR3 length equals 13 residues. The CDR3 DNA reads as TGTGCCAGCAGCTTAGTCGGGCAAAATGAAGCTTTCTTT. It codes for CASSLVGQNEAFF.

This clone appeared once. The chain is built from TRBV19 and TRBJ2-1; no definite D call. This CDR3 is built from 15 residues. Trimming shortened V by 6 bases and J by 3 bases, and 15 bases separated the two germline ends. Germline V gene lookup returns CDR1 LNHDA and CDR2 SQIVND (reference sequence). The CDR3 protein is CASSPTVRLYNEQFF. Written as DNA, the CDR3 is TGTGCCAGTAGCCCTACGGTCCGGCTCTACAATGAGCAGTTCTTC.

The chain recombines TRBV6-4 with TRBJ2-1; 9 bases align to TRBD2. Losses at the gene ends were 5 bases for V and 9 bases for J; bases not matched to a gene: 5. The CDR3 has 13 amino acids. CDR1 is MRHNA, CDR2 SNTAGT, per germline. CDR3 protein: CASSNGLASEQFF. In DNA form, the CDR3 reads TGTGCCAGCAGTAACGGACTAGCGAGTGAGCAGTTCTTC.

The chain recombines TRBV5-8 with TRBJ1-1, with D perhaps TRBD1 (6 bases). The CDR3 is 16 residues long. Trimming stripped 2 bases from V and 3 bases from J, with 17 bases between. CDR1 is SGHTS, CDR2 YDEGEE, per germline. CDR3 residues: CASSFLVRQVHTEAFF. Written as DNA, the CDR3 is TGTGCCAGCAGCTTCTTGGTTCGACAGGTTCACACTGAAGCTTTCTTT.

Remarks on this clone: Other DNA sequences from this sample encode an identical CDR3 as well. V gene TRBV6-5 combines with J gene TRBJ2-2, with a possible D match to TRBD2 (5 bases). V dropped 0 bases and J dropped 5 bases, with 10 bases sitting between them. Germline CDR1 and CDR2: MNHEY and SVGAGI. CDR3 length equals 15 residues. This CDR3 reads CASSYSGRRTGELFF. The CDR3, as DNA: TGTGCCAGCAGTTACTCTGGGAGAAGGACCGGGGAGCTGTTTTTT.